These 12 T cell receptor delta chains share one sample of origin, sequenced in a study of γδ T cells in repeated Plasmodium falciparum infection. TCRdb fed the multiplex PCR reads to CATT. The repertoire holds 85,000 to 95,000 delta-chain clones, 1.4% to 1.5% seen once, with just under 9% in the top ten. Flow sorting of PBMC yielded separate Vgamma9/Vdelta2+ and Vdelta2-negative gammadelta T cell populations for bulk repertoire analysis. The source material was gamma-delta T cells from blood. The receptor set was obtained from a pool of human donors (malaria-infected and uninfected, not separated).

To note about this clone: A read error is likely here: a far larger clone is one base away. This sample includes further DNA sequences coding for the same CDR3. This chain links TRDV1 with TRDJ1, with 8 bases fitting TRDD3. The CDR3 extends over 23 amino acids. CDR1 TSWWSYY and CDR2 QGS come from the germline V gene. As DNA, the CDR3 is TGTGCCCTTGGGGAACTAAGCAGCTTCCTCCAATACTGGGGGTTTATGCCCCGGGATAAACTCATCTTT. Its protein product is CALGELSSFLQYWGFMPRDKLIF.

This clone was found many times. CDR3 bases: TGTGCCTGTGACACCTTGGTACTGGGGGATACTTCCCTGTGGGACACCGATAAACTCATCTTT. This translates into CACDTLVLGDTSLWDTDKLIF. The genes are TRDV2 and TRDJ1, with 12 bases identical to TRDD3. The CDR3 runs to 21 residues. CDR1 is GEAIGNYY, CDR2 EKD, per germline. The trim removed 0 bases at V and 0 bases at J, leaving 16 bases unmatched.

The sample holds many counts of this clone. The translation of this DNA and the TCRdb protein of a much larger clone differ at residue 13, probably owing to a read error; the protein shown here is translated from the DNA. The chain is built from TRDV2 and TRDJ3; TRDD3 agrees at 10 bases. This CDR3 is 18 amino acids long. CDR1 GEAIGNYY and CDR2 EKD come from the germline V gene. CDR3 DNA: TGTGCCTGTGACACTGGGGGATACAGCTCCTGGGACGCCCGACAGATGTTTTTC. Its translation is CACDTGGYSSWDARQMFF.

As to this clone: A far larger clone is just one base off, so this is likely a read error. Within the sample, other DNA sequences also encode this same CDR3. J is TRDJ2 and V is TRDV2; either TRDD1 or TRDD2 may supply D (5 bases each). The J gene was not available in TCRdb and was assigned here by matching the DNA to germline segments. The CDR3 is 18 amino acids. The germline gives CDR1 GEAIGNYY, CDR2 EKD. This chain's CDR3 is CACDTVGNPSALTAQLFF. The CDR3 DNA reads as TGCGCCTGTGACACCGTGGGAAATCCTTCTGCTTTGACAGCACAACTCTTCTTT.

For this clone: For this DNA, TCRdb reports the protein of a much larger clone, which diverges at residue 5, most likely from a read error; the protein presented here is translated directly from the DNA. Here the CDR3 reads CACDSSSEMFF. Written as DNA, the CDR3 is TGTGCCTGTGACTCCTCATCTGAGATGTTTTTC. The chain is built from TRDV2 and TRDJ3; no clear D. Trimming cost V 3 bases and J 17 bases, with 10 bases left between them. This CDR3 spans 11 amino acids. CDR1 and CDR2 (germline): GEAIGNYY, EKD.

As to this clone: For this DNA, TCRdb reports the protein of a much larger clone, which diverges at residue 7, most likely from a read error; the protein presented here is translated directly from the DNA. Other DNA sequences within the sample encode an identical CDR3. The chain links TRDV3 to TRDJ1; possibly TRDD3 for D (5 bases). The CDR3 sequence is 17 residues long. Germline V gene sequence: CDR1 TVYSNPD, CDR2 GDNSRS (reference sequence). The V gene lost 3 bases and the J gene lost 7 bases, with 30 bases spanning the gap. CDR3 sequence (DNA): TGTGCCTTCCGTGGGGCTCGGGTCCCATGGGAGGCCGGTAAACTCATCTTT. Translation: CAFRGARVPWEAGKLIF.

In the case of this clone: The amino acid sequence in TCRdb belongs to a much larger clone and departs from this DNA's translation at residue 10, likely a sequencing read error; the sequence shown is translated from the DNA. The CDR3 sequence: CALGERFLYRGIITSWDTRQMFF. For the CDR3, the DNA is TGTGCTCTTGGGGAACGTTTTCTTTACCGGGGGATAATCACCTCCTGGGACACCCGACAGATGTTTTTC. V gene TRDV1 combines with J gene TRDJ3; 8 bases line up with TRDD3. Germline V lookup: CDR1 TSWWSYY, CDR2 QGS. V lost 1 base to trimming and J lost 0 bases; unmatched junction nucleotides: 17. There are 23 residues in the CDR3.

A note on this clone: The protein TCRdb lists belongs to a much larger clone and differs from this DNA's translation at residue 7, which points to a read error; the protein shown is made from the DNA. The chain employs TRDV2 and TRDJ1; possible D gene TRDD3, 6 bases. This CDR3 is 17 amino acids long. Per the germline V gene, CDR1 is GEAIGNYY and CDR2 is EKD. V was pared by 5 bases and J by 1 base, with 22 bases between. DNA for the CDR3: TGTGCCTGTGTCGAACTGGAGGATACAGGGTCCACCGATAAACTCATCTTT. Its protein is CACVELEDTGSTDKLIF.

Comments on this clone: The protein in TCRdb stems from a much larger clone and differs at residue 16 from this DNA's translation, likely a read error; here the protein is translated from the DNA. V is TRDV1 and J is TRDJ1; D not resolved. Assignment of the J gene here rests on matching the DNA to germline, because TCRdb gives none. Germline V gene data show CDR1 as TSWWSYY and CDR2 as QGS. This CDR3 region has 19 residues. The CDR3 DNA follows: TGTGCTCTTGGGGAACTATGGAGGAAGGCCGGACCGTACACCGATAGACTCATCTTT. Encoded protein: CALGELWRKAGPYTDRLIF.

Remarks on this clone: This probably arose from a read error, given a far larger clone one base away. Other DNA variants within this sample encode the same CDR3. This chain joins TRDV2 and TRDJ2, with D tentatively TRDD3 (5 bases). The V gene lost 5 bases and the J gene lost 3 bases, with 30 bases spanning the gap. The germline gives CDR1 GEAIGNYY, CDR2 EKD. The CDR3 sequence is 20 residues long. The CDR3: CACVKREERGIFALTAQLFF. The CDR3 DNA follows: TGTGCCTGTGTCAAAAGGGAAGAGAGGGGAATCTTCGCTCTGACAGCACAACTCTTCTTT.

This clone was seen more than once but under ten times. This DNA's translation differs at residue 12 from TCRdb's protein, which comes from a much larger clone; a read error is likely, and the protein shown is translated from the DNA. This chain links TRDV3 with TRDJ1; D uncertain. V shed 2 bases and J shed 0 bases, with 28 bases lying between them. The CDR3 covers 19 residues. Germline V gives CDR1 TVYSNPD, CDR2 GDNSRS (reference sequence). CDR3 region: CAFFQPLPCTQTYTDKLIF. CDR3 nucleotide sequence: TGTGCCTTTTTTCAACCCCTCCCGTGTACTCAGACGTACACCGATAAACTCATCTTT.

In the case of this clone: The mismatch at residue 18 between this DNA's translation and the TCRdb protein of a much larger clone likely reflects a read error; the protein shown is translated from the DNA. The V gene corresponds to TRDV1; no J gene was called. CDR1 and CDR2 from the germline V gene are TSWWSYY and QGS. CDR3 length: 19 amino acids. CDR3 nucleotide sequence: TGTGCTCTTGGGACGCCGAAAAACTTCCTGCATCGTAGGACCGATAAACTCACCTTT. Its translation is CALGTPKNFLHRRTDKLTF.